This entry lists 29 T cell receptor beta chains sequenced from one sample in a study of blood T cells in healthy people across ages. A sample-barcoded 5' primer and a J-beta primer mix were used in a second PCR of roughly 7 to 11 cycles. One entry per CDR3 protein results from TCRdb running MiXCR on the 5' RACE reads. This sample has about 290,000 distinct CDR3 sequences; about 25% occur once, and the top ten carry 25% to 35%. The material sequenced was blood. Receptor source: a woman aged 70-85 years in good health.

This clonotype was observed a few times. The chain uses TRBV4-1 and TRBJ2-1; D unresolved. Trimming shortened V by 1 base and J by 0 bases, and 10 bases separated the two germline ends. Germline CDR1 reads MGHRA; CDR2 reads YSYEKL. CDR3 length: 16 amino acids. CDR3 amino acids: CASSQGLLGSYNEQFF. CDR3 nucleotides: TGCGCCAGCAGCCAAGGGCTGCTGGGCTCCTACAATGAGCAGTTCTTC.

This clonotype has more than one count but fewer than ten. The chain uses TRBV29-1 and TRBJ1-2; the match to TRBD1 covers 9 bases. The length of the CDR3 is 13 residues. Germline V gene lookup returns CDR1 SQVTM and CDR2 ANQGSEA. V trimming: 5 bases; J trimming: 2 bases; junction bases outside the gene matches: 3. The CDR3 loop reads CSVHGTGNYGYTF. CDR3 nucleotide sequence: TGCAGCGTTCATGGGACAGGGAACTATGGCTACACCTTC.

This chain connects TRBV29-1 to TRBJ2-7; the D gene is possibly TRBD2 (5 bases). Germline loops: CDR1 SQVTM, CDR2 ANQGSEA. The CDR3 has 15 residues. Between the trimmed V and J ends, which lost 1 base and 9 bases, there was a span of 22 bases. CDR3 sequence reads: CSVEASGSRIGVQYF. In DNA form, the CDR3 reads TGCAGCGTTGAAGCCAGTGGGAGCCGGATCGGGGTGCAGTACTTC.

This clonotype was observed a few times. The chain links TRBV5-1 to TRBJ2-6, with D possibly being TRBD2 (6 bases). The CDR3 contains 18 residues. The V gene lost 4 bases and the J gene lost 0 bases, with 17 bases spanning the gap. Germline CDR1 reads SGHRS; CDR2 reads YFSETQ. This CDR3 reads CASSRTGGGNSGANVLTF. DNA for the CDR3: TGCGCCAGCAGCCGTACCGGGGGTGGAAACTCTGGGGCCAACGTCCTGACTTTC.

This clonotype appeared a few times. This chain joins TRBV20-1 and TRBJ2-5, with 9 bases that match TRBD2. V lost 5 bases to trimming and J lost 2 bases; unmatched junction nucleotides: 6. The CDR3 extends over 14 amino acids. Germline loops: CDR1 DFQATT, CDR2 SNEGSKA (reference sequence). The CDR3 is CSAHSSGVQETQYF. CDR3 nucleotide sequence: TGCAGTGCTCACTCTAGCGGGGTACAAGAGACCCAGTACTTC.

V and J are TRBV24-1 and TRBJ2-3, with D hard to call. Germline lookup yields CDR1 KGHDR and CDR2 SFDVKD. The V end lost 1 base, the J end lost 2 bases, and 12 bases lay between the germline ends. The CDR3 is made up of 16 amino acids. CDR3 sequence: CATSDLSATSTDTQYF. DNA of the CDR3: TGTGCCACCAGTGATTTATCGGCCACCTCCACAGATACGCAGTATTTT.

The chain carries TRBV28 and TRBJ1-5; maybe TRBD1 (5 bases). Germline values: CDR1 MDHEN, CDR2 SYDVKM. The CDR3 sequence is 13 residues long. With 8 bases removed from V and 6 bases from J, the gap between germline ends came to 14 bases. CDR3 residues: CASLLTQGQPQHF. The CDR3 DNA follows: TGTGCCAGCCTACTAACTCAGGGTCAGCCCCAGCATTTT.

The sample holds a few counts of this clonotype. This chain links TRBV28 with TRBJ1-2, with TRBD1 matching over 9 bases. CDR1 is MDHEN and CDR2 is SYDVKM in the germline V gene. The CDR3 covers 14 residues. After removal of 5 bases from V and 5 bases from J, the junction contained 6 bases not matched to a gene. The CDR3 protein is CASSPAGTGYGYTF. Here the CDR3 DNA reads TGTGCCAGCAGTCCCGCCGGGACAGGGTATGGCTACACCTTC.

This clonotype was counted between two and nine times. V is TRBV2 and J is TRBJ1-6, with D tentatively TRBD1 (5 bases). The CDR3 consists of 14 residues. Germline lookup yields CDR1 SNHLY and CDR2 FYNNEI. V shed 4 bases and J shed 8 bases, with 12 bases lying between them. CDR3 DNA: TGTGCCAGCAGTGGATCCAGGGAGTATTCACCCCTCCACTTT. Translating it yields CASSGSREYSPLHF.

The chain has TRBV3-1 and TRBJ2-1, with 9 positions matching TRBD2. Trimming took 3 bases from V and 4 from J; bases not matched to a gene: 4. The CDR3 contains 15 residues. Per germline, CDR1 LGHDT and CDR2 YNNKEL (reference sequence). The CDR3: CASSHNSGSYNEQFF. The CDR3 nucleotides read TGTGCCAGCAGCCACAATAGCGGGAGTTACAATGAGCAGTTCTTC.

The sample holds a few counts of this clonotype. The rearrangement uses TRBV28 and TRBJ1-6; the D is unclear. CDR3 length: 13 residues. V lost 7 bases and J 7 bases, leaving 11 bases between the germline ends. The germline V gene has CDR1 MDHEN and CDR2 SYDVKM. This CDR3 is CASTLQRNSPLHF. CDR3 DNA: TGTGCCAGCACCCTTCAGCGGAATTCACCCCTCCACTTT. Supplemented by reference TRBV28 and TRBJ1-6, the full variable domain reads DVKVTQSSRYLVKRTGEKVFLECVQDMDHENMFWYRQDPGLGLRLIYFSYDVKMKEKGDIPEGYSVSREKKERFSLILESASTNQTSMYLCASTLQRNSPLHFGNGTRLTVT.

This clonotype came up a few times. The J gene is TRBJ2-1, the V gene TRBV2, with 8 positions matching TRBD2. The CDR3 length is 13 residues. Germline assignment: CDR1 SNHLY and CDR2 FYNNEI. After removal of 8 bases from V and 9 bases from J, the junction contained 9 bases not matched to a gene. The CDR3 here is CASRPGTSVEQFF. CDR3 DNA: TGTGCCAGCCGTCCCGGGACTAGTGTTGAGCAGTTCTTC.

A remark on this clonotype: A much larger clone differs by one base, so this may be a read error. The V gene is TRBV29-1, the J gene TRBJ2-7, with unresolved D. CDR1 and CDR2 (germline): SQVTM, ANQGSEA. This CDR3 has 13 residues. CDR3 in amino acids: CSVVPLSSYQQYF. CDR3 DNA: TGCAGCGTTGTTCCGCTGAGCTCCTACCAGCAGTACTTC.

This clonotype has more than one count but fewer than ten. The CDR3 reads CASSIGQMNTEAFF. The CDR3 DNA sequence: TGCGCCAGCAGCATCGGACAAATGAACACTGAAGCTTTCTTT. This rearrangement joins TRBV5-1 to TRBJ1-1; weak D call: TRBD1 (5 bases). Germline CDR1 SGHRS, CDR2 YFSETQ. This CDR3 is 14 amino acids long. Trimming took off 4 bases at V and 0 bases at J, with 10 bases between the two ends.

This clonotype was found a few times. The chain links TRBV7-2 to TRBJ1-3; no reliable D call. Germline values: CDR1 SGHTA, CDR2 FQGNSA. Trimming removed 2 bases at V and 0 bases at J, with 8 bases between. This CDR3 contains 15 residues. Here the CDR3 DNA reads TGTGCCAGCAGCTTATTATCGAACTCTGGAAACACCATATATTTT. Its protein is CASSLLSNSGNTIYF.

The chain has TRBV27 and TRBJ2-4; 11 bases line up with TRBD2. V shed 4 bases, J shed 6 bases, and the junction held 11 bases outside the gene matches. The CDR3 spans 17 residues. Germline loops: CDR1 MNHEY, CDR2 SMNVEV (reference sequence). CDR3 sequence reads: CASSSRATSGSGNIQYF. CDR3 sequence (DNA): TGTGCCAGCAGTTCCCGGGCAACTAGCGGGAGTGGAAACATTCAGTACTTC.

V is TRBV28 and J is TRBJ1-4; D ambiguous. Germline assignment: CDR1 MDHEN and CDR2 SYDVKM. Deletions cut 3 bases from V and 5 bases from J, with 7 bases between. CDR3 size: 13 residues. DNA for the CDR3: TGTGCCAGCAGTTTCATGCAGAATGAAAAACTGTTTTTT. Protein: CASSFMQNEKLFF.

This chain joins TRBV20-1 and TRBJ2-3; TRBD2 aligns across 8 bases. The CDR3 runs 14 residues. Trimming removed 6 bases from V and 6 bases from J; junction bases left unmatched: 11. Germline CDR1 and CDR2: DFQATT and SNEGSKA (reference sequence). In nucleotides, the CDR3 is TGCAGTGCCGTACTTACTAGCGGAGTTGATACGCAGTATTTT. This encodes CSAVLTSGVDTQYF.

Within the sample, this clonotype is medium-sized. The V call is TRBV14, the J call TRBJ2-5; D uncertain. V lost 0 bases and J lost 4, with 9 bases in between. The CDR3 sequence is 14 residues long. Germline CDR1 and CDR2: SGHDN and FVKESK. The CDR3 nucleotides read TGTGCCAGCAGCCAAGACCCGCAAGGAGAGACCCAGTACTTC. Residues: CASSQDPQGETQYF.

The chain couples TRBV20-1 to TRBJ2-7; D remains ambiguous. CDR3 length: 13 residues. V lost 2 bases, J lost 0 bases, and 8 bases lay in between. Germline CDR1 reads DFQATT; CDR2 reads SNEGSKA (reference sequence). This CDR3 is CSARTSNSYEQYF. In nucleotides, the CDR3 is TGCAGTGCTAGAACCAGCAACTCCTACGAGCAGTACTTC.

This clonotype was found a few times. This chain connects TRBV5-1 to TRBJ2-3, with a tentative D call TRBD2 (5 bases). Germline V gene lookup returns CDR1 SGHRS and CDR2 YFSETQ. The germline V and J ends were trimmed by 4 bases and 2 bases, with 17 bases remaining between them. The CDR3 sequence is 16 residues long. The CDR3 DNA reads as TGCGCCAGCAGCGCCCCCGGACTTCCTAACACAGATACGCAGTATTTT. Translation: CASSAPGLPNTDTQYF.

The V gene is TRBV19, the J gene TRBJ1-4; D call uncertain. Trimming took 4 bases from V and 5 from J, leaving 17 bases between them. In germline, CDR1 is LNHDA, CDR2 SQIVND (reference sequence). The CDR3 extends over 16 amino acids. CDR3 DNA sequence: TGTGCCAGTAGTAGAAATCCCCGGGCCGTAAATGAAAAACTGTTTTTT. This encodes CASSRNPRAVNEKLFF.

The chain links TRBV28 to TRBJ1-2; D may be TRBD1 (6 bases). The CDR3 runs 15 residues. Trimming shortened V by 4 bases and J by 8 bases, and 20 bases separated the two germline ends. Germline CDR1 reads MDHEN; CDR2 reads SYDVKM. The CDR3 region is CASSSPTGGTLGYTF. CDR3 bases: TGTGCCAGCAGTTCCCCGACGGGGGGCACTCTGGGCTACACCTTC.

This clonotype was found a few times. The chain has TRBV3-1 and TRBJ2-1; the match to TRBD2 covers 10 bases. Germline assignment: CDR1 LGHDT and CDR2 YNNKEL (reference sequence). The CDR3 sequence is 15 residues long. V dropped 1 base and J dropped 7; count of bases not matched to a gene: 4. The DNA of the CDR3 is TGTGCCAGCAGCCAAGCAGCGGGAGGGAGGAATGAGCAGTTCTTC. Translated: CASSQAAGGRNEQFF.

This clonotype appeared a few times. V gene TRBV29-1 combines with J gene TRBJ1-4; D is undetermined. Trimming took off 7 bases at V and 11 bases at J, with 17 bases between the two ends. Germline CDR1 SQVTM, CDR2 ANQGSEA. The CDR3 is 12 residues long. The CDR3 sequence is CSALPGGNKLFF. The CDR3 nucleotides read TGCAGCGCCCTCCCGGGAGGGAATAAACTGTTTTTT.

The V gene is TRBV27, the J gene TRBJ2-7, with 7 bases matching TRBD2. J was trimmed by 4 bases and V by 6 bases; bases with no gene match: 12. Germline-derived CDR1 and CDR2 are MNHEY and SMNVEV (reference sequence). The CDR3 spans 15 residues. The CDR3 DNA sequence: TGTGCCAGCAGGATTAGCGGGCCCTGGGGGTACGAGCAGTACTTC. Its translation is CASRISGPWGYEQYF.

This clonotype was detected only a few times. The chain links TRBV28 to TRBJ2-7; 9 bases fit TRBD2. With V trimmed by 2 bases and J by 0 bases, 8 bases remained unmatched. The CDR3 is 17 residues long. CDR1 MDHEN and CDR2 SYDVKM come from the germline V gene. CDR3 amino acids: CASSLAGGPPSSYEQYF. In DNA form, the CDR3 reads TGTGCCAGCAGTTTAGCGGGAGGGCCCCCCAGCTCCTACGAGCAGTACTTC.

Here the CDR3 DNA reads TGCGCCAGCAGCTGGATAGGGGGGTCAGTAAAGGATGGCTACACCTTC. It is translated as CASSWIGGSVKDGYTF. V gene TRBV5-1 combines with J gene TRBJ1-2; a weak D match, TRBD1 (6 bases). V lost 3 bases and J 6 bases, leaving 21 bases between the germline ends. Germline-derived CDR1 and CDR2 are SGHRS and YFSETQ. This CDR3 is 16 amino acids long.

CDR3 in amino acids: CAISARTAERDYEQYF. CDR3 bases: TGTGCCATCAGTGCCCGGACGGCAGAAAGAGACTACGAGCAGTACTTC. This chain links TRBV10-3 with TRBJ2-5; D unclear. Near its end, the DNA agrees better with TRBJ2-7, so the J call may be wrong. The CDR3 is 16 amino acids. Looked up from germline, CDR1 is ENHRY and CDR2 is SYGVKD.